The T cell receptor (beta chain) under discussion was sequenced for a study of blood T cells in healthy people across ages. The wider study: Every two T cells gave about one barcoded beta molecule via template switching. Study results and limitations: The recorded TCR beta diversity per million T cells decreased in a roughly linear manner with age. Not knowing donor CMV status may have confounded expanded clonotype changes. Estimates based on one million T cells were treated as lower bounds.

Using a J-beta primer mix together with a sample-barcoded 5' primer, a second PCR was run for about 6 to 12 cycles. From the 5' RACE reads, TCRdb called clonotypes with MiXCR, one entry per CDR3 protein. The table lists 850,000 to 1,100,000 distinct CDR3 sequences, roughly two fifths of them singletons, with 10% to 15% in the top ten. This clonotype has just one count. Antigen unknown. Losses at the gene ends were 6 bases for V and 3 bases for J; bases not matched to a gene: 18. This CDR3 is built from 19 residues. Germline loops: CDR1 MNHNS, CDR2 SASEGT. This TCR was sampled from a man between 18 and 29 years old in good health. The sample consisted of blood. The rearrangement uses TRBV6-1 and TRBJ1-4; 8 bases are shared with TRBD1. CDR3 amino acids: CASSQSWAGGRAANEKLFF. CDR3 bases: TGTGCCAGCAGCCAATCATGGGCAGGGGGCAGGGCAGCTAATGAAAAACTGTTTTTT.